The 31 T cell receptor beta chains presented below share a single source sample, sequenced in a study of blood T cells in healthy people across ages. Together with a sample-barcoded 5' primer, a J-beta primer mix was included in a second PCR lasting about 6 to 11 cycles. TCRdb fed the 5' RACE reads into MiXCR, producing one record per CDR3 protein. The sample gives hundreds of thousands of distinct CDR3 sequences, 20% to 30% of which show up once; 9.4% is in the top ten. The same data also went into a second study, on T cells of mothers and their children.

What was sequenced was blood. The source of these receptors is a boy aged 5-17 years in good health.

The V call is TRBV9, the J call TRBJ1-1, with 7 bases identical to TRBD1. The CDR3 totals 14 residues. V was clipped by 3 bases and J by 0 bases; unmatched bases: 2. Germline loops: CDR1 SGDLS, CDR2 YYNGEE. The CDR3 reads CASSAGTVNTEAFF. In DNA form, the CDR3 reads TGTGCCAGCAGCGCCGGGACAGTGAACACTGAAGCTTTCTTT.

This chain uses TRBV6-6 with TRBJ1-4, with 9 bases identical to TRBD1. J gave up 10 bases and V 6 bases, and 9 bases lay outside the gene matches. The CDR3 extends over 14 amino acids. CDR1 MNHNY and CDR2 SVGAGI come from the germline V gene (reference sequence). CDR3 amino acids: CASRAGTGLGKLFF. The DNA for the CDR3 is TGTGCCAGCAGGGCCGGGACAGGGCTGGGAAAACTGTTTTTT.

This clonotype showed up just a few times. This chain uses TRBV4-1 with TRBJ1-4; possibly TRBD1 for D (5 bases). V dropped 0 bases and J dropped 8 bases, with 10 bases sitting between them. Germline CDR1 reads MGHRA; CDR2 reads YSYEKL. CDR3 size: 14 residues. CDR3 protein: CASSQDGGGEKLFF. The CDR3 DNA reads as TGCGCCAGCAGCCAAGATGGCGGGGGAGAAAAACTGTTTTTT.

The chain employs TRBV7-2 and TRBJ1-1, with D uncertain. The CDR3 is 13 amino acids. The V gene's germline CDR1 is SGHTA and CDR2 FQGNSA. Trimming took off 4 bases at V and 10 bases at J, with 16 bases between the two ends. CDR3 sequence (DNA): TGTGCCAGCAGCTCAGCGCAGAGGGTCGGAGCTTTCTTT. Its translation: CASSSAQRVGAFF. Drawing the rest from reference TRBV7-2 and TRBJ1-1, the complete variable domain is GAGVSQSPSNKVTEKGKDVELRCDPISGHTALYWYRQSLGQGLEFLIYFQGNSAPDKSGLPSDRFSAERTGGSVSTLTIQRTQQEDSAVYLCASSSAQRVGAFFGQGTRLTVV.

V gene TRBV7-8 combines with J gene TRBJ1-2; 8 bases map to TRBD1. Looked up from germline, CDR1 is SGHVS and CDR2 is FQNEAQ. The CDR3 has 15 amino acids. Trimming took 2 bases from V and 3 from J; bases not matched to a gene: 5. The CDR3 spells CASSLQTGEDYGYTF. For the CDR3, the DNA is TGTGCCAGCAGCTTACAGACAGGGGAGGACTATGGCTACACCTTC.

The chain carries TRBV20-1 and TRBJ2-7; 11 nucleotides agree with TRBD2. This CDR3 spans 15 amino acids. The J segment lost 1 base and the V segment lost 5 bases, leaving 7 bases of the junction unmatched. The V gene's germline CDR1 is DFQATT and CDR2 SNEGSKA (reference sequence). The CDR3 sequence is CSALSGTSGSYEQYF. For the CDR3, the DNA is TGCAGTGCTCTTTCCGGGACTAGCGGTTCCTACGAGCAGTACTTC.

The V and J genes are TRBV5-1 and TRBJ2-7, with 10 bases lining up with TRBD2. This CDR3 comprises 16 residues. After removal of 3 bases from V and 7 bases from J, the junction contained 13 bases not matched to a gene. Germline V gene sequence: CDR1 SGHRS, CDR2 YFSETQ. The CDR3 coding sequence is TGCGCCAGCAGCTCAAGAACGGGACTAGCGCCTGAAGAGCAGTACTTC. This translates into CASSSRTGLAPEEQYF.

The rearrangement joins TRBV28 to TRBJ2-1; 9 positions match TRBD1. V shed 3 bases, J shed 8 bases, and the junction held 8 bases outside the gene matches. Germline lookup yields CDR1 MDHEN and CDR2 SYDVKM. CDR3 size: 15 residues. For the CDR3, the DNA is TGTGCCAGCAGTTTCCTACAGGGGGCTGGTGATGAGCAGTTCTTC. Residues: CASSFLQGAGDEQFF.

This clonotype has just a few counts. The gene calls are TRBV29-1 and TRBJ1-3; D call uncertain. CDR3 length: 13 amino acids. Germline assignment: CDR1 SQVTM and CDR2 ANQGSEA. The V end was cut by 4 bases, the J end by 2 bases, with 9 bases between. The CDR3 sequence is CSVGGVAGNTIYF. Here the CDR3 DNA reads TGCAGCGTTGGCGGGGTAGCTGGAAACACCATATATTTT.

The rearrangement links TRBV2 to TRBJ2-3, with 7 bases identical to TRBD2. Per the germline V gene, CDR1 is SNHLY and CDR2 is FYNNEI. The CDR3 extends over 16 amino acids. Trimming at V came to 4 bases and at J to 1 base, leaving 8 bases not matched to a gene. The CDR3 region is CASSALVAGGTDTQYF. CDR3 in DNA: TGTGCCAGCAGTGCGTTGGTAGCGGGCGGCACAGATACGCAGTATTTT.

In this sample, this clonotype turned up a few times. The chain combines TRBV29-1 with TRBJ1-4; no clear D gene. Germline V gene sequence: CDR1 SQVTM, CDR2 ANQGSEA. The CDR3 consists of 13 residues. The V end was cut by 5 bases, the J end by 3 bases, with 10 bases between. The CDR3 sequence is CSVRGGSNEKLFF. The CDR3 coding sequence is TGCAGCGTTCGAGGCGGCTCTAATGAAAAACTGTTTTTT.

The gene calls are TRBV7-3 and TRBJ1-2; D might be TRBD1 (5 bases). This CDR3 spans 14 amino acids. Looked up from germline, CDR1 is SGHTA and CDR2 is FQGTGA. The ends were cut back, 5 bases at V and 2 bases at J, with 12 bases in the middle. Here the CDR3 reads CASSPTGQNYGYTF. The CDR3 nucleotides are TGTGCCAGCAGCCCAACCGGACAAAACTATGGCTACACCTTC.

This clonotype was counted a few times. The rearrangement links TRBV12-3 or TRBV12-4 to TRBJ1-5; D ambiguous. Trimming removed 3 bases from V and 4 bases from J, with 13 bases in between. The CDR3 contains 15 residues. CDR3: CASSLVQSSNQPQHF. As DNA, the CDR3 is TGTGCCAGCAGTTTGGTCCAGAGTTCGAATCAGCCCCAGCATTTT.

The chain's CDR3 is CASSQPGDLQETQYF. The CDR3 DNA is TGCGCCAGCAGCCAACCGGGGGACCTCCAAGAGACCCAGTACTTC. The chain combines TRBV4-1 with TRBJ2-5; tentatively, D is TRBD2 (6 bases). V gave up 2 bases and J gave up 1 base, with 11 bases separating them. The CDR3 covers 15 residues. Germline CDR1 reads MGHRA; CDR2 reads YSYEKL.

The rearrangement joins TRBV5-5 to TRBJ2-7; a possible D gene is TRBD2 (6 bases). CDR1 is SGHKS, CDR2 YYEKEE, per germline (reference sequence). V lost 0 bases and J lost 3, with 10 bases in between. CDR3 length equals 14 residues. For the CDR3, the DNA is TGTGCCAGCAGCTTGGACGGGAGCCTCTACGAGCAGTACTTC. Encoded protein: CASSLDGSLYEQYF.

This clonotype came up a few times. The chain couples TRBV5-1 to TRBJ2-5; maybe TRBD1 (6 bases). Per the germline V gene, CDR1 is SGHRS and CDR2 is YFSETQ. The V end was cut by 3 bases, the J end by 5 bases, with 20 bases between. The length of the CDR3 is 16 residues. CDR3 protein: CASSSTQGLEGETQYF. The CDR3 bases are TGCGCCAGCAGCTCCACACAGGGCCTCGAAGGGGAGACCCAGTACTTC.

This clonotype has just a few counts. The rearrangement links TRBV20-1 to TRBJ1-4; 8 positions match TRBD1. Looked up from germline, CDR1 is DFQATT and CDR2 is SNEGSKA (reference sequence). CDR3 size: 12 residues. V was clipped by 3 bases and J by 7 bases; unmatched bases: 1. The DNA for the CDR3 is TGCAGTGCTAGGGGACAGGTTGAAAAACTGTTTTTT. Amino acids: CSARGQVEKLFF.

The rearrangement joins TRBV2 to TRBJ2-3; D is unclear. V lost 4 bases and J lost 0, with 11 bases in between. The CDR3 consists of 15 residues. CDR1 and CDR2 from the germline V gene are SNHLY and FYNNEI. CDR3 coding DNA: TGTGCCAGCAGTGTGTCAGCAGACAGCACAGATACGCAGTATTTT. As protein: CASSVSADSTDTQYF.

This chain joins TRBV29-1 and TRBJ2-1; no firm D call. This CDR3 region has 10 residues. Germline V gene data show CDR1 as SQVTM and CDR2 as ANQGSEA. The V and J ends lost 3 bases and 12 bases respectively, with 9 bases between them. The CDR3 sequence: CSVDSSPQFF. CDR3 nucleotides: TGCAGCGTTGACTCATCACCGCAGTTCTTC.

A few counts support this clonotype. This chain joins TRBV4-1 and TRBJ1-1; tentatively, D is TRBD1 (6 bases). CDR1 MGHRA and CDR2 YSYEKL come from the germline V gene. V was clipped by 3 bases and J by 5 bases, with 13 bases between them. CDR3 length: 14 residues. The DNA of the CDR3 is TGCGCCAGCAGCCAGGGGGCGGGCATGACTGAAGCTTTCTTT. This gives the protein CASSQGAGMTEAFF.

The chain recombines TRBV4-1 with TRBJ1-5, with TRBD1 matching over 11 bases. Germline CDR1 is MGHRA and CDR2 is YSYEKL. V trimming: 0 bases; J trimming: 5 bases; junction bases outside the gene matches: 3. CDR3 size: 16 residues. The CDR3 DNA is TGCGCCAGCAGCCAAGACGGGACAGGGGGAGATCAGCCCCAGCATTTT. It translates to CASSQDGTGGDQPQHF.

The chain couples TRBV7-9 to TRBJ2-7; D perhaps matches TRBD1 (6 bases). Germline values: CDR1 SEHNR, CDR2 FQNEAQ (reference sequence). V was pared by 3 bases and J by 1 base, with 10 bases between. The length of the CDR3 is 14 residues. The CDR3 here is CASSFQGNSYEQYF. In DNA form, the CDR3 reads TGTGCCAGCAGCTTTCAGGGGAATTCCTACGAGCAGTACTTC.

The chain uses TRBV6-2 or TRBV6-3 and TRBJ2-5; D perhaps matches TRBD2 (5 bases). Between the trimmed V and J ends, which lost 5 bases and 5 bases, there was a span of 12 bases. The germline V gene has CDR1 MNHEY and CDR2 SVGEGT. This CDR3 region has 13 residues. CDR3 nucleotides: TGTGCCAGCAGTCACGGGGTTCCGGAGACCCAGTACTTC. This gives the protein CASSHGVPETQYF.

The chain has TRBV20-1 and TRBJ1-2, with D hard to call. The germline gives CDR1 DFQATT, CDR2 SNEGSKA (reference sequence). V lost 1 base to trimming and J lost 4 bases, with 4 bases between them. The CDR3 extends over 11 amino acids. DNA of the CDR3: TGCAGTGCTAGAGGGGGCTATGGCTACACCTTC. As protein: CSARGGYGYTF.

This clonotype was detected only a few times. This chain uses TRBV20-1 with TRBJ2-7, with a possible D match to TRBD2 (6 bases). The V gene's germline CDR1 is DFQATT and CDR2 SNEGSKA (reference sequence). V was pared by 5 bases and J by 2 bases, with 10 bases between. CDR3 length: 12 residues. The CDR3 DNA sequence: TGCAGTGCTCTGCGGGGCACCTACGAGCAGTACTTC. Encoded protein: CSALRGTYEQYF.

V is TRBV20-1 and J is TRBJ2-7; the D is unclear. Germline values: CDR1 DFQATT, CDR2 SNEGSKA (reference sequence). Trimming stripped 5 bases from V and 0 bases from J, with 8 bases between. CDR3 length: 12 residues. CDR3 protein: CSAFLSSYEQYF. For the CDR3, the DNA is TGCAGTGCTTTCTTGAGCTCCTACGAGCAGTACTTC.

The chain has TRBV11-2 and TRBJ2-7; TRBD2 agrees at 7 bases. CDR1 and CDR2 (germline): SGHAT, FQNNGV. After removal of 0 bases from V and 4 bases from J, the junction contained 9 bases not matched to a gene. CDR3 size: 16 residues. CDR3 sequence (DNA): TGTGCCAGCAGCTTAGATCTTGCGGGAGCGGGATACGAGCAGTACTTC. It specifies CASSLDLAGAGYEQYF.

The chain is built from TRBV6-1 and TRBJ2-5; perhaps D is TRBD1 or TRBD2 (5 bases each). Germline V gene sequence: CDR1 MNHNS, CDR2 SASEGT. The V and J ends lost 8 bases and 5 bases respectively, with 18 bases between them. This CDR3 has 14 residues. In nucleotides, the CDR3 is TGTGCCAGCGCCCGATCAGGGAGACGGGAGACCCAGTACTTC. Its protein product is CASARSGRRETQYF.

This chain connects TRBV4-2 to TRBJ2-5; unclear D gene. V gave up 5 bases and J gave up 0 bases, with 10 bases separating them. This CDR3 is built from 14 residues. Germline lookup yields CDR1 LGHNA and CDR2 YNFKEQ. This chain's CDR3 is CASSRNLDQETQYF. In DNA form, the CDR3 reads TGTGCCAGCAGCAGGAATTTGGACCAAGAGACCCAGTACTTC.

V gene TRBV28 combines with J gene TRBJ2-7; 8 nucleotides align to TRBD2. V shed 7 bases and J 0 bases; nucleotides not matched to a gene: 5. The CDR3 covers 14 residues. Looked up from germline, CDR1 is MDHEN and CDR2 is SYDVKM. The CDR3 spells CASTRSGTSYEQYF. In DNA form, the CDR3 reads TGTGCCAGCACCCGTAGCGGGACCTCCTACGAGCAGTACTTC.

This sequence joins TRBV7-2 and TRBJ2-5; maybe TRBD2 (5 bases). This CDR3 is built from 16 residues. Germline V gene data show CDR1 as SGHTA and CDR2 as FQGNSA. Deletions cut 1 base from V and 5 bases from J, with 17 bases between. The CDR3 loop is CASSLGVRGGGETQYF. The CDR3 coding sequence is TGTGCCAGCAGCTTAGGGGTCCGCGGCGGCGGGGAGACCCAGTACTTC. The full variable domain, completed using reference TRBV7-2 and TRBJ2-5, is GAGVSQSPSNKVTEKGKDVELRCDPISGHTALYWYRQSLGQGLEFLIYFQGNSAPDKSGLPSDRFSAERTGGSVSTLTIQRTQQEDSAVYLCASSLGVRGGGETQYFGPGTRLLVL.